This TCR beta chain comes out of a study of T cell responses to AZD1222 COVID-19 vaccine. Findings of the study overall: Spike was spanned by vaccine-associated CD4 TCRs, which were dominant at 160-218 and 743-854. Spike-specific TCR depth and breadth grew after two AZD1222 doses.

The assay was immunoSEQ multiplex PCR, and TCRdb's table has in-frame clones only and misses some. This table has about 140,000 clones, about 92% appearing once. Whether given at about 4 or about 12 weeks, second doses were pooled. With respect to this clone: What it recognizes is unknown.

Source: peripheral blood, taken 28 days after the second AZD1222 dose. The clonotype comes from an adult who received the AZD1222 COVID-19 vaccine.

CDR3 sequence (DNA): TGCGCCAGCAGCCAGGACCGTGGCTCTGGAAACACCATATATTTT. It yields the protein CASSQDRGSGNTIYF. The rearrangement joins TRBV4-1 to TRBJ1-3; D unresolved. V gave up 3 bases and J gave up 0 bases, with 9 bases separating them. Germline values: CDR1 MGHRA, CDR2 YSYEKL. CDR3 length: 15 residues.